The 4 T cell receptor beta chains presented below share a single source sample, sequenced in a study of breast tumors, draining lymph nodes, adjacent tissues. TCRdb re-derived calls from the multiplex PCR reads in MiXCR, one entry per CDR3 protein. Found here are approximately 13,000 distinct CDR3 sequences, approximately 46% of them singletons; the top ten hold about 38%. The sequenced sample consisted of tumor-adjacent breast tissue. Receptors were obtained from a female donor with breast cancer. Some clones in this sample may be carry-over from other donors' samples.

The V and J genes are TRBV29-1 and TRBJ2-1, with D perhaps given as TRBD1 or TRBD2 (6 bases each). The CDR3 extends over 14 amino acids. The V end lost 6 bases, the J end lost 0 bases, and 12 bases lay between the germline ends. CDR1 and CDR2 (germline): SQVTM, ANQGSEA. The CDR3 nucleotides are TGCAGCGTGCGGGACACCTCCTCCTACAATGAGCAGTTCTTC. Translating gives CSVRDTSSYNEQFF.

The table lists this clonotype with many counts. The chain combines TRBV6-5 with TRBJ2-2; 11 bases align to TRBD1. The CDR3 has 16 residues. The germline V gene encodes CDR1 MNHEY and CDR2 SVGAGI. The junction had 9 bases not matched to a gene; V was cut back by 5 bases and J by 7 bases. The CDR3 reads CASSHLGQGANGELFF. CDR3 bases: TGTGCCAGCAGTCACCTCGGACAGGGGGCGAACGGGGAGCTGTTTTTT.

The CDR3 DNA follows: TGTGCCAGCAGCTTAGTTGTCGGGGGGTTAGGCAACACAGATACGCAGTATTTT. Translating it yields CASSLVVGGLGNTDTQYF. The rearrangement joins TRBV7-2 to TRBJ2-3, with 7 bases fitting TRBD2. V was clipped by 1 base and J by 2 bases; unmatched bases: 12. The length of the CDR3 is 18 residues. CDR1 is SGHTA, CDR2 FQGNSA, per germline.

In its sample, this clonotype ranks as medium-sized (0.01 to 0.1%). The chain combines TRBV4-1 with TRBJ1-6; 9 nucleotides align to TRBD1. This CDR3 region has 16 residues. Germline assignment: CDR1 MGHRA and CDR2 YSYEKL. V was pared by 2 bases and J by 9 bases, with 8 bases of the junction left unmatched. As DNA, the CDR3 is TGCGCCAGCAGCCAAAGGGAGGTGGACAGGGGTTCACCCCTCCACTTT. This gives the protein CASSQREVDRGSPLHF.